The present TCR beta chain was sequenced within a study of blood T cell repertoires in COVID-19. About the research overall: Acute and convalescent COVID-19 specimens originated in the United States, Italy and Spain. From T cells, B-cell-depleted T cells, or PBMCs came the material, which was cDNA or gDNA.

In the original analysis: Counts of nucleated cells, estimated from reference gene primer amplification, were obtained. Clones were sequenced by immunoSEQ multiplex PCR, and TCRdb holds only the in-frame ones, with some missing. Clone size and the V and J calls come from that table; the DNA yielded D and trimming. The sample holds 280,000 or so clones, approximately 84% seen once. Trimming removed 8 bases at V and 6 bases at J, with 10 bases between. Germline V gene sequence: CDR1 LGHDT, CDR2 YNNKEL (reference sequence). The CDR3 totals 12 residues. The sequence derives from a woman aged 30 to 39 who had recovered from COVID-19. The gene calls are TRBV3-1 (or the pseudogene TRBV3-2) and TRBJ2-2; D not resolved. The sample was peripheral blood. This CDR3 reads CASRWAAGELFF. CDR3 sequence (DNA): TGTGCCAGCCGGTGGGCCGCCGGGGAGCTGTTTTTT.